A single sample gave rise to the 11 T cell receptor beta chains below, sequenced in a study of T cells in Graves' hyperthyroidism and ophthalmopathy. Amplification yielded TCR beta CDR3 regions, with RNA transcripts as the source. First-round RT-PCR with HTBI primers amplified the TCR CDR3 region. TCRdb re-analysed the multiplex PCR reads in MiXCR, keeping a single row per CDR3 protein. The sample includes about 350,000 distinct CDR3 sequences, roughly 15% of them seen just once. What was sequenced was blood. The receptors here all came from a woman aged 60-70 years with Graves' ophthalmopathy.

The chain couples TRBV20-1 to TRBJ2-2; TRBD1 aligns across 8 bases. Trimming cost V 1 base and J 8 bases; bases outside gene matches: 9. Germline-derived CDR1 and CDR2 are DFQATT and SNEGSKA (reference sequence). The CDR3 contains 15 residues. The CDR3 nucleotides are TGCAGTGCTAGAGGTCGTAGGACAGGGATTGGGGAGCTGTTTTTT. Protein product: CSARGRRTGIGELFF.

V and J are TRBV6-1 and TRBJ1-2; 7 nucleotides line up with TRBD1. V shed 7 bases and J 2 bases; nucleotides not matched to a gene: 16. Germline V CDR1 and CDR2: MNHNS, SASEGT. The length of the CDR3 is 17 residues. The CDR3 bases are TGTGCCAGCAATGGATGGACAGGCTTGGGGAAGAACTATGGCTACACCTTC. Its protein is CASNGWTGLGKNYGYTF.

This clonotype was seen repeatedly, ten times or more. V and J are TRBV24-1 and TRBJ2-2; 8 bases map to TRBD1. V dropped 4 bases and J dropped 3; count of bases not matched to a gene: 6. The CDR3 contains 16 residues. Germline values: CDR1 KGHDR, CDR2 SFDVKD. CDR3 coding DNA: TGTGCCACCAGTGACCCCGGACAGGGAGACACCGGGGAGCTGTTTTTT. It yields the protein CATSDPGQGDTGELFF.

This clonotype was found a few times. The rearrangement uses TRBV5-1 and TRBJ2-7; possibly TRBD2 for D (5 bases). The CDR3 has 16 amino acids. Trimming pared 0 bases from V and 2 bases from J, leaving 15 bases between. Germline V CDR1 and CDR2: SGHRS, YFSETQ. The CDR3 spells CASSLGGSTRPYEQYF. CDR3 nucleotide sequence: TGCGCCAGCAGCTTGGGAGGGTCCACCCGACCCTACGAGCAGTACTTC.

This clonotype was counted only a few times. The chain is built from TRBV5-1 and TRBJ2-1; 9 bases fit TRBD2. V lost 0 bases and J lost 15; bases outside the gene matches: 13. Germline values: CDR1 SGHRS, CDR2 YFSETQ. CDR3 length equals 15 residues. The CDR3 DNA sequence: TGCGCCAGCAGCTTGGAACCGGGACTAGCCGCCTTGGGGTTCTTC. Protein product: CASSLEPGLAALGFF.

The J gene is TRBJ2-5, the V gene TRBV29-1; D remains ambiguous. Germline CDR1 reads SQVTM; CDR2 reads ANQGSEA. This CDR3 has 11 amino acids. The ends were cut back, 5 bases at V and 5 bases at J, with 9 bases in the middle. The CDR3: CSVLSAETQYF. Here the CDR3 DNA reads TGCAGCGTTCTTTCGGCGGAGACCCAGTACTTC.

The sample holds many counts of this clonotype. CDR3 loop: CASSHTTSGRTYEQYF. In DNA, the CDR3 is TGCGCCAGCAGCCATACAACTAGCGGACGAACCTACGAGCAGTACTTC. The rearrangement links TRBV4-1 to TRBJ2-7, with 8 bases fitting TRBD2. The junction had 9 bases not matched to a gene; V was cut back by 3 bases and J by 2 bases. CDR1 and CDR2 from the germline V gene are MGHRA and YSYEKL. This CDR3 is built from 16 residues.

This clonotype has only a few counts. This chain connects TRBV25-1 to TRBJ2-7; D tentatively fits TRBD1 or TRBD2 (5 bases each). In germline, CDR1 is MGHDK, CDR2 SYGVNS. Trimming removed 8 bases at V and 3 bases at J, with 17 bases between. This CDR3 has 14 amino acids. Written as DNA, the CDR3 is TGTGCCAGCGTAGGGACGGGGAGTTTCTACGAGCAGTACTTC. This gives the protein CASVGTGSFYEQYF.

This clonotype was seen at least ten times. The CDR3, as DNA: TGCGCCAGCAGCTTGGTGTTGGACAATGAGCAGTTCTTC. As protein: CASSLVLDNEQFF. The J gene is TRBJ2-1, the V gene TRBV5-1; D not certain. This CDR3 has 13 amino acids. The germline CDR1 and CDR2 sequences are SGHRS and YFSETQ. Trimming stripped 0 bases from V and 5 bases from J, with 6 bases between. Looking up the rest from reference TRBV5-1 and TRBJ2-1 gives the full variable domain: KAGVTQTPRYLIKTRGQQVTLSCSPISGHRSVSWYQQTPGQGLQFLFEYFSETQRNKGNFPGRFSGRQFSNSRSEMNVSTLELGDSALYLCASSLVLDNEQFFGPGTRLTVL.

J is TRBJ2-1 and V is TRBV24-1; no clear D gene. Trimming cost V 0 bases and J 0 bases, with 11 bases left between them. This CDR3 contains 17 residues. Germline V gene lookup returns CDR1 KGHDR and CDR2 SFDVKD. This CDR3 is CATSDLGSPSSYNEQFF. In DNA form, the CDR3 reads TGTGCCACCAGTGATTTGGGCTCACCCAGCTCCTACAATGAGCAGTTCTTC.

This clonotype was counted ten times or more. The chain has TRBV7-9 and TRBJ2-3, with 12 nucleotides matching TRBD2. The CDR3 runs to 17 residues. Germline CDR1 SEHNR, CDR2 FQNEAQ (reference sequence). Trimming removed 5 bases from V and 8 bases from J; junction bases left unmatched: 14. The CDR3 DNA reads as TGTGCCAGCAGCCCCCAGGGACTAGCGGGCTCCGGACTTACGCAGTATTTT. It yields the protein CASSPQGLAGSGLTQYF.